One T cell receptor (beta chain) is described in this entry. Its antigen has not been determined. No base qualities exist here, and no much larger clone lies one base off it. Before undergoing thyroid surgery, none of the patients had been given any kind of treatment. Using T-cell receptor beta sequencing, the researchers looked back retrospectively at clinical samples from patients, gathered between about 2011 and 2019. The library was built by means of PCR. TCRdb records Illumina HiSeq 4000 as the sequencer. The TCR beta-chain CDR3 region of each patient was profiled by high-throughput sequencing. The study's own analysis went as follows. Drawing on CDR3 differences between clinicopathological groups, the researchers built a classifier meant to tell apart patients with distant-metastatic papillary thyroid cancer. To measure repertoire diversity the researchers used the Shannon index, while the Morisita-Horn index served to gauge how similar the tumor and blood repertoires were. Starting from the raw public reads, TCRdb applied fastp trimming at Q25, assembled clones with MiXCR and retained in-frame beta chains. TCRdb, not the original authors, processed these V and J calls. The sample contains over 10,000 clones, 9% to 13% of them found a single time. The top ten hold around a third of the sample.

CDR1 and CDR2 are drawn from the germline V gene: MNHEY, SVGEGT. V is clipped by 2 bases and J by 2 bases, and the sequence between their germline boundaries is 7 bases long. CDR3 length: 15 amino acids, cysteine to phenylalanine. The sequence is cut down to CDR3 DNA, 45 bases in frame from base 1. These data originate in a study of metastatic and nonmetastatic thyroid tumors (dated by TCRdb to about 2020). General notes on the study: For patients with malignant and with benign thyroid disease, the researchers compared repertoires between peripheral blood samples and tumor or nodule tissue samples. Findings and caveats that apply to the study as a whole: In both blood and tumor samples, TCR beta diversity was reported to be significantly higher in malignant tumors than in benign nodules.

The clonotype was recovered from a female donor with papillary thyroid cancer or a benign thyroid nodule (not recorded which). Some clones in this sample may be carry-over from other donors' samples. The sequenced sample was blood. The chain couples TRBV6-2 or TRBV6-3 to TRBJ2-6; the D gene is unclear. The DNA sequence reads TGTGCCAGCAGTTACGGAAGGACTGGGGCCAACGTCCTGACTTTC. It translates as CASSYGRTGANVLTF.